This T cell receptor delta chain came from a study of human gamma delta and Vdelta1 T cells. This clone showed up just a few times. Its cognate antigen is unknown. Study-level findings and limits: Reportedly, Delta One T cells were polyclonal and broadly targeted acute myeloid leukemia.

This CDR3 region has 12 residues. CDR1 TSWWSYY and CDR2 QGS come from the germline V gene. Deletions cut 4 bases from V and 12 bases from J, with 15 bases between. TCRdb reanalyzed the PCR reads using CATT. This table holds some 14,000 delta-chain clones, over 40% found once. The sample comprised Vdelta1 gamma-delta T cells from blood grown in culture (DOT cells). The chain joins TRDV1 to TRDJ1; D gene unclear. This receptor was obtained from a human donor in good health. The CDR3 DNA sequence: TGTGCTCTTGGGGTTGAGACCCCCGGGTTCATCTTT. Encoded protein: CALGVETPGFIF.